This T cell receptor beta chain emerged from a study of T cell repertoires in cytomegalovirus infection. Overall study: Alongside well-studied HLA-B-restricted CMV epitopes, recently identified HLA-C-restricted CMV epitopes were also used. The public TCR beta signatures pointed to both CMV infection and matching HLA type. Overall study findings and caveats: Summed frequency of shared TCR beta families picked out CMV carriers who also had the relevant HLA. Clonotypes of TCR beta that were HLA-C-restricted and CMV-specific dominated the ex vivo response.

Germline V lookup: CDR1 LNHDA, CDR2 SQIVND (reference sequence). V was trimmed by 2 bases and J by 7 bases, leaving 12 bases between them. This CDR3 contains 14 residues. A remark on this clonotype: The antigen remains undetermined.

TCRdb reprocessed the reads with MiXCR, giving one entry per CDR3 protein. Among about 830,000 distinct CDR3 sequences listed, about 30% were seen once. The V gene is TRBV19, the J gene TRBJ1-5; TRBD1 might be the D (5 bases). The sequences come from cultured CD8+ T cells from PBMCs, collected from culture after CMV antigen stimulation. This clonotype originated in a human donor in good health (CMV status not recorded). Some clones in this sample may be carry-over from other donors' samples. The CDR3, as DNA: TGTGCCAGTAGTATAACGCAGGGAATACAGCCCCAGCATTTT. This codes for CASSITQGIQPQHF.